A single sample is the source of the 4 T cell receptor beta chains below, sequenced in a study of blood T cell repertoires in COVID-19. The data were produced by immunoSEQ multiplex PCR, yet TCRdb's version contains in-frame clones alone and is incomplete. The sample holds approximately 500,000 clones, roughly 88% seen once. The sample comprised PBMCs or T cells enriched from blood (not recorded which). These receptor sequences come from a woman in her forties who had recovered from COVID-19.

The chain uses TRBV29-1 and TRBJ2-7; TRBD1 matches at 8 bases. The germline V gene has CDR1 SQVTM and CDR2 ANQGSEA. Germline trimming cut 7 bases from V and 5 bases from J; bases unmatched to any gene: 4. The CDR3 runs 11 residues. The CDR3 reads CSAATGDEQYF. The CDR3 nucleotides are TGCAGCGCCGCGACAGGGGACGAGCAGTACTTC.

The rearrangement joins TRBV24-1 to TRBJ2-1; 9 bases fit TRBD1. V lost 4 bases to trimming and J lost 5 bases; unmatched junction nucleotides: 11. The CDR3 sequence is 17 residues long. The germline CDR1 and CDR2 sequences are KGHDR and SFDVKD. The DNA of the CDR3 is TGTGCCACCAGTGAAGACTCCGGGACAGGGCGCCACAATGAGCAGTTCTTC. It yields the protein CATSEDSGTGRHNEQFF.

The DNA for the CDR3 is TGTGCCTGGAGTGCCACTAGCGGGGTGAGGGAGCAGTACTTC. The encoded protein is CAWSATSGVREQYF. This chain uses TRBV30 with TRBJ2-7, with 10 bases aligning to TRBD2. CDR1 and CDR2 from the germline V gene are GTSNPN and SVGIG (reference sequence). This CDR3 has 14 residues. The junction had 7 bases not matched to a gene; V was cut back by 1 base and J by 7 bases.

The chain links TRBV29-1 to TRBJ2-7; possible D gene TRBD2, 6 bases. Per the germline V gene, CDR1 is SQVTM and CDR2 is ANQGSEA. The CDR3 extends over 11 amino acids. Trimming removed 2 bases at V and 7 bases at J, with 9 bases between. CDR3: CSVERGGEQYF. In DNA form, the CDR3 reads TGCAGCGTTGAACGGGGAGGTGAGCAGTACTTC.